This T cell receptor (beta chain) derives from a study of blood T cell repertoires in COVID-19. Study processing details: Nucleated cell number was recorded as an estimate derived from reference gene primer amplification. Method: immunoSEQ multiplex PCR; TCRdb's copy keeps in-frame clones and lacks some. From that table come the V and J calls and clone size; the DNA was used to work out D and trimming. This sample carries 150,000 to 250,000 clones, roughly 87% of them seen once, and the ten largest clones take approximately 2%. CDR3 length: 17 amino acids. Trimming at V came to 1 base and at J to 2 bases, leaving 5 bases not matched to a gene. Germline-derived CDR1 and CDR2 are SGHTA and FQGTGA.

The source of this sequence is a woman between 25 and 40 years old who had recovered from COVID-19. The chain is built from TRBV7-3 and TRBJ2-6; 7 nucleotides match TRBD2. The sequencing input was PBMCs or T cells enriched from blood (not recorded which). The DNA for the CDR3 is TGTGCCAGCAGCTTAAGAGGCGGGAGCCCTGGGGCCAACGTCCTGACTTTC. Protein: CASSLRGGSPGANVLTF.